Below, 8 T cell receptor beta chains from the same sample are listed, as sequenced in a study of T cell changes during pregnancy in multiple sclerosis (dated by TCRdb to between 2018 and 2020). The library was prepared using the immunoSEQ multiplex PCR assay. TCRdb carries this immuneACCESS record with in-frame sequences only. Its versions omit some clonotypes, under half of them owing to an unresolved V gene in the studies checked, with the rest unexplained. The sample yields 70,000 to 90,000 clones; 91% were counted once. Of the sample, about 3.8% falls within the top ten clones. This specimen was PBMCs, taken in the first trimester of pregnancy. The receptors were gathered from a female donor in good health, serving as a control in a pregnancy study. Some clones in this sample may be carry-over from other donors' samples.

This chain connects TRBV15 to TRBJ1-5; 7 bases map to TRBD1. After removal of 0 bases from V and 0 bases from J, the junction contained 8 bases not matched to a gene. The CDR3 is 18 residues long. Germline CDR1 and CDR2: LNHNV and YYDKDF (reference sequence). The CDR3 loop reads CATSREDGTELSNQPQHF. CDR3 sequence (DNA): TGTGCCACCAGCAGAGAAGATGGGACAGAGCTTAGCAATCAGCCCCAGCATTTT.

This sequence joins TRBV7-6 and TRBJ1-4; a possible D gene is TRBD1 (6 bases). The CDR3 runs 14 residues. V lost 5 bases, J lost 8 bases, and 15 bases lay in between. CDR1 and CDR2 from the germline V gene are SGHVS and FNYEAQ. CDR3 region: CASSLTGREEKLFF. The CDR3 region has the DNA TGTGCCAGCAGCCTCACAGGGCGGGAGGAAAAACTGTTTTTT. The entire variable domain, with the rest obtained from reference TRBV7-6 and TRBJ1-4, is as follows: GAGVSQSPRYKVTKRGQDVALRCDPISGHVSLYWYRQALGQGPEFLTYFNYEAQQDKSGLPNDRFSAERPEGSISTLTIQRTEQRDSAMYRCASSLTGREEKLFFGSGTQLSVL.

The CDR3 region is CAWSTVAGAQYF. The DNA of the CDR3 is TGTGCCTGGAGTACGGTAGCAGGGGCGCAGTATTTT. The chain joins TRBV30 to TRBJ2-3; D perhaps matches TRBD1 (6 bases). Germline V lookup: CDR1 GTSNPN, CDR2 SVGIG (reference sequence). There are 12 residues in the CDR3. V was shortened by 2 bases and J by 10 bases, with 13 bases between the two germline ends.

V gene TRBV19 combines with J gene TRBJ1-1; tentative D call: TRBD1 (6 bases). With 5 bases removed from V and 4 bases from J, the gap between germline ends came to 14 bases. Germline V gene lookup returns CDR1 LNHDA and CDR2 SQIVND (reference sequence). This CDR3 has 14 residues. The CDR3 here is CASSATGLGTEAFF. The CDR3 DNA reads as TGTGCCAGTAGTGCCACAGGGTTGGGCACTGAAGCTTTCTTT.

The DNA of the CDR3 is TGTGCCGCAGACAGTGATTATAGCAATCAGCCCCAGCATTTT. Translating gives CAADSDYSNQPQHF. The chain combines TRBV19 with TRBJ1-5; perhaps TRBD1 as D (5 bases). Trimming removed 11 bases at V and 0 bases at J, with 14 bases between. The CDR3 totals 14 residues. CDR1 is LNHDA, CDR2 SQIVND, per germline (reference sequence). Full variable domain (remainder filled in from reference TRBV19 and TRBJ1-5): DGGITQSPKYLFRKEGQNVTLSCEQNLNHDAMYWYRQDPGQGLRLIYYSQIVNDFQKGDIAEGYSVSREKKESFPLTVTSAQKNPTAFYLCAADSDYSNQPQHFGDGTRLSIL.

To note about this clone: The same CDR3 arises from other DNA sequences in this sample as well. This chain connects TRBV19 to TRBJ2-1; D remains ambiguous. Germline V gene data show CDR1 as LNHDA and CDR2 as SQIVND (reference sequence). Trimming took off 1 base at V and 4 bases at J, with 5 bases between the two ends. The CDR3 covers 13 residues. Written as DNA, the CDR3 is TGTGCCAGTAGTATAGGTCAGTACAATGAGCAGTTCTTC. Its translation: CASSIGQYNEQFF.

The J gene is TRBJ1-1, the V gene TRBV29-1; D remains unclear. CDR3 length: 12 residues. The germline CDR1 and CDR2 sequences are SQVTM and ANQGSEA. Trimming took off 2 bases at V and 2 bases at J, with 6 bases between the two ends. CDR3 nucleotides: TGCAGCGTTGAACCCGGTAACACTGAAGCTTTCTTT. Protein sequence: CSVEPGNTEAFF.

The V call is TRBV28, the J call TRBJ2-7; D is ambiguous. Germline V gene sequence: CDR1 MDHEN, CDR2 SYDVKM. The CDR3 is made up of 13 amino acids. Trimming cost V 5 bases and J 7 bases, with 15 bases left between them. CDR3 loop: CASSPSSLDEQYF. The CDR3 coding sequence is TGTGCCAGCAGTCCATCTAGTTTGGATGAGCAGTACTTC.